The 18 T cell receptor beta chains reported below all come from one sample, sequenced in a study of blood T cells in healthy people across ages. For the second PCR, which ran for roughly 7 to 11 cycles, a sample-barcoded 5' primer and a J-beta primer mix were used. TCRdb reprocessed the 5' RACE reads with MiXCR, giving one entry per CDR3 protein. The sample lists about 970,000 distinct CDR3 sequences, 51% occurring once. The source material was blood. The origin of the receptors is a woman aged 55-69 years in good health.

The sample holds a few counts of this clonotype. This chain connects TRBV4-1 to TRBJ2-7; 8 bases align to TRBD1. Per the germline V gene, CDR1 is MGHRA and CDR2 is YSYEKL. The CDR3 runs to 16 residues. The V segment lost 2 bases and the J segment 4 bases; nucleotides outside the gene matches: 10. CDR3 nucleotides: TGCGCCAGCAGCCAAAGCCCGGACAGGGTGGGTTACGAGCAGTACTTC. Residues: CASSQSPDRVGYEQYF.

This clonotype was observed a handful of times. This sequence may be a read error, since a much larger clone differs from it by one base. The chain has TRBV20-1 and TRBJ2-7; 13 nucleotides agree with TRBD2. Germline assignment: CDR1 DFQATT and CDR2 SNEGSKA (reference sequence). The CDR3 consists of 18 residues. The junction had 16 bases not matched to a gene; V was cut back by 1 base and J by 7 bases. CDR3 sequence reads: CSARGTSGSIRNHNEQYF. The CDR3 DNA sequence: TGCAGTGCTAGAGGGACTAGCGGGAGTATACGGAACCACAATGAGCAGTACTTC.

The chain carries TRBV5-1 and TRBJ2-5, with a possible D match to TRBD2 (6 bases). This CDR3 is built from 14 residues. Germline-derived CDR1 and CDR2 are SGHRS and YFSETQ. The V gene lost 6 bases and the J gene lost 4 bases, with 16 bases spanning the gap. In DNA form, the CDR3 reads TGCGCCAGCACCAAAAGAGGGACTGGAGAGACCCAGTACTTC. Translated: CASTKRGTGETQYF. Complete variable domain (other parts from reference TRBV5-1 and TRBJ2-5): KAGVTQTPRYLIKTRGQQVTLSCSPISGHRSVSWYQQTPGQGLQFLFEYFSETQRNKGNFPGRFSGRQFSNSRSEMNVSTLELGDSALYLCASTKRGTGETQYFGPGTRLLVL.

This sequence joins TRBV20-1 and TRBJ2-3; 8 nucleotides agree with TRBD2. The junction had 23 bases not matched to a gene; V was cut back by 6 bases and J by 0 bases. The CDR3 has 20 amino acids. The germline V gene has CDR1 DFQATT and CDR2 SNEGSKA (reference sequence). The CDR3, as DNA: TGCAGTGCCAGGACTAGCCAGAGTATCGTTTTGTCGCAAAGCACAGATACGCAGTATTTT. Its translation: CSARTSQSIVLSQSTDTQYF.

The CDR3 region has the DNA TGTGCCATCAGCCCGACAGCAACTAATGAAAAACTGTTTTTT. Its protein is CAISPTATNEKLFF. The genes are TRBV10-3 and TRBJ1-4, with D possibly TRBD1 on 5 matching bases. The germline V gene has CDR1 ENHRY and CDR2 SYGVKD. This CDR3 has 14 residues. V lost 6 bases and J lost 0, with 8 bases in between.

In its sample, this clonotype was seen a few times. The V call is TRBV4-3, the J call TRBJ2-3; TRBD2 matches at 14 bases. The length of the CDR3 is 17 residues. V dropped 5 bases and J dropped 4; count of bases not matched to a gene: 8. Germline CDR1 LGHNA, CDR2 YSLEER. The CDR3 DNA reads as TGCGCCAGCAGCGCCCGGACTAGCGGGAGGTTGGCAGATACGCAGTATTTT. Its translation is CASSARTSGRLADTQYF.

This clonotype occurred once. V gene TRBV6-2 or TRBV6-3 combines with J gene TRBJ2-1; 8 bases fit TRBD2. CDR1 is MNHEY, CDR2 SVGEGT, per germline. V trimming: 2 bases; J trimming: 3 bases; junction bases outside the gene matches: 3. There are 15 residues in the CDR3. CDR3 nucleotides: TGTGCCAGCAGTTACGTTAGCGGGGTCTACAATGAGCAGTTCTTC. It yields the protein CASSYVSGVYNEQFF.

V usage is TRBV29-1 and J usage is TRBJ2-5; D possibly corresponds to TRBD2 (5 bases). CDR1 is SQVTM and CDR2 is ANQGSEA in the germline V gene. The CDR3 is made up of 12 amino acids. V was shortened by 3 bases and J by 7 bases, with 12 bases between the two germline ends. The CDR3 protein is CSVEGVRATQYF. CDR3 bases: TGCAGCGTTGAGGGAGTCCGGGCGACCCAGTACTTC.

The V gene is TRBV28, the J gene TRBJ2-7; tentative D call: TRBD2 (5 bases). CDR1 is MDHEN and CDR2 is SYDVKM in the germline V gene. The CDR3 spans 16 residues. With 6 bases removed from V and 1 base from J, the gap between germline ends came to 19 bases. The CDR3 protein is CASSRTRKGASYEQYF. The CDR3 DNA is TGTGCCAGCAGCCGAACTAGAAAGGGAGCGTCCTACGAGCAGTACTTC.

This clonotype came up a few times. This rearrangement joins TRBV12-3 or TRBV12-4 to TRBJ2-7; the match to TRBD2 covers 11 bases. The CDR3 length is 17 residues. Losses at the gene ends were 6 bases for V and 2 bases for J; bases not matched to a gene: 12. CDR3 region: CASSFGSSGRKAYEQYF. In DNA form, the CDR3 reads TGTGCCAGCAGCTTCGGGTCTAGCGGGAGGAAAGCCTACGAGCAGTACTTC.

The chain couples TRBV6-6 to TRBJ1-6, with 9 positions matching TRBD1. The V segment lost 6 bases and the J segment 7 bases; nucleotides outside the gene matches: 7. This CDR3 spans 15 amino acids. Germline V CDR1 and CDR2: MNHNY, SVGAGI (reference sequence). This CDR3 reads CASRGSGQGNSPLHF. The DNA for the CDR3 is TGTGCCAGCAGAGGATCGGGACAGGGAAATTCACCCCTCCACTTT.

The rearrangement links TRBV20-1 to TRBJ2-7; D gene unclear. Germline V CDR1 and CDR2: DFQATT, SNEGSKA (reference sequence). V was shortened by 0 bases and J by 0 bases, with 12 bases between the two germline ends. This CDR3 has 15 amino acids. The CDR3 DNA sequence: TGCAGTGCTAGAGAGTGGCGGCTGAGCTCCTACGAGCAGTACTTC. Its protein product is CSAREWRLSSYEQYF.

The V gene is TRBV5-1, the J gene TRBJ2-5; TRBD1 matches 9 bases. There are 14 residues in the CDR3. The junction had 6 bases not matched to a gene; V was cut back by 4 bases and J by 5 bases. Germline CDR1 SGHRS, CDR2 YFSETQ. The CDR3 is CASSLTTGGETQYF. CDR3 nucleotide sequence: TGCGCCAGCAGCCTTACGACAGGGGGTGAGACCCAGTACTTC. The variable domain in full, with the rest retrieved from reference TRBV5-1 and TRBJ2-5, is KAGVTQTPRYLIKTRGQQVTLSCSPISGHRSVSWYQQTPGQGLQFLFEYFSETQRNKGNFPGRFSGRQFSNSRSEMNVSTLELGDSALYLCASSLTTGGETQYFGPGTRLLVL.

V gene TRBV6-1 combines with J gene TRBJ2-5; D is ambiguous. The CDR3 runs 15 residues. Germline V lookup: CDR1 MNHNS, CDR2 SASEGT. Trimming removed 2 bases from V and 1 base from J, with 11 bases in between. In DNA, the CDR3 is TGTGCCAGCAGTGAATCTGGGCGGCCCCAAGAGACCCAGTACTTC. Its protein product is CASSESGRPQETQYF.

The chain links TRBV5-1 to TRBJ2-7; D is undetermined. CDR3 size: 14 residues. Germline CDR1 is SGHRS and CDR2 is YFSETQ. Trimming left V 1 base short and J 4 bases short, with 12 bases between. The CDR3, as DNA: TGCGCCAGCAGCTTGATTGGAGCCCCTTACGAGCAGTACTTC. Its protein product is CASSLIGAPYEQYF.

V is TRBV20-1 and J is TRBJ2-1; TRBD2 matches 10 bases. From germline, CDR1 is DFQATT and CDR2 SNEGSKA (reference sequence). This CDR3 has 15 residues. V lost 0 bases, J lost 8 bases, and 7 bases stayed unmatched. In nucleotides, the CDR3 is TGCAGTGCTAGAGATCAAGCGGGAGGGCCTCATGAGCAGTTCTTC. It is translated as CSARDQAGGPHEQFF.

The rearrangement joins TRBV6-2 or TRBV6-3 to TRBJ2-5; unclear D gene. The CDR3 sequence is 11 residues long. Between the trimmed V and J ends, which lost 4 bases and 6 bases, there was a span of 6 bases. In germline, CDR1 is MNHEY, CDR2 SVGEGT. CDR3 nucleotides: TGTGCCAGCAGTTTTGAAAAGACCCAGTACTTC. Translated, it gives CASSFEKTQYF.

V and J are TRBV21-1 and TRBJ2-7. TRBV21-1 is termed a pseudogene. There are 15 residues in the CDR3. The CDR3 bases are TGTGCCAGCAGCAAAGTCGGCGTCTGCTCCTACGAGCAGTACTTC. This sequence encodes CASSKVGVCSYEQYF.